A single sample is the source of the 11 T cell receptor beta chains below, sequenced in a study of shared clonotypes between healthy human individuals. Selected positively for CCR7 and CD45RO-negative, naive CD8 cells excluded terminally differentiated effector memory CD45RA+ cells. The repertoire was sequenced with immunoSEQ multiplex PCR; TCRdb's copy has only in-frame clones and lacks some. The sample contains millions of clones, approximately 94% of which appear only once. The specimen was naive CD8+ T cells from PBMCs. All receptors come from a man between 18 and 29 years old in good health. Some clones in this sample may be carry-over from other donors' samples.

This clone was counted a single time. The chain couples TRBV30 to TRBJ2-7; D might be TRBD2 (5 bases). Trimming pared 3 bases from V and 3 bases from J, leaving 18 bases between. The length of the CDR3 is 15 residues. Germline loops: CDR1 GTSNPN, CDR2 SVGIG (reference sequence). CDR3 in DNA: TGTGCCTGGAGCCGACGGACGGTTGGAGGCTACGAGCAGTACTTC. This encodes CAWSRRTVGGYEQYF.

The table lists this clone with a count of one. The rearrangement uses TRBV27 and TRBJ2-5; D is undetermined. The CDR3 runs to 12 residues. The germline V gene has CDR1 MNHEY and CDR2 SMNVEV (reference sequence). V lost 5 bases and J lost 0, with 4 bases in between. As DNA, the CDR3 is TGTGCCAGCAGTACCTACCAAGAGACCCAGTACTTC. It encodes CASSTYQETQYF.

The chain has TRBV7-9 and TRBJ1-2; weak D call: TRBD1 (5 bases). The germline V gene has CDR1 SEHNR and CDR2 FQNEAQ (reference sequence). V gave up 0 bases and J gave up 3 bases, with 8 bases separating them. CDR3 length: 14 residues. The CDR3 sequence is CASSLAVRDYGYTF. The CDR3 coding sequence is TGTGCCAGCAGCTTAGCCGTCAGGGACTATGGCTACACCTTC.

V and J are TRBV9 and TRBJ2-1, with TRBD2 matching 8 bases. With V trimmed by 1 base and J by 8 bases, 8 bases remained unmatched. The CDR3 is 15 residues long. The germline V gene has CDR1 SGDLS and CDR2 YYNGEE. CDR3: CASSVNGRASDEQFF. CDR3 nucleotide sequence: TGTGCCAGCAGCGTAAACGGGAGGGCCTCGGATGAGCAGTTCTTC.

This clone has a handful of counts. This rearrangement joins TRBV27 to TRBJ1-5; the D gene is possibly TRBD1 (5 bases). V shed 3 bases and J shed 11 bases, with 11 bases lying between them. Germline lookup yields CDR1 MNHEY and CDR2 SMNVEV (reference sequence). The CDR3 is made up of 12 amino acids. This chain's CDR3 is CASSLVGGAQHF. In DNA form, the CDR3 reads TGTGCCAGCAGTTTGGTGGGGGGGGCCCAGCATTTT.

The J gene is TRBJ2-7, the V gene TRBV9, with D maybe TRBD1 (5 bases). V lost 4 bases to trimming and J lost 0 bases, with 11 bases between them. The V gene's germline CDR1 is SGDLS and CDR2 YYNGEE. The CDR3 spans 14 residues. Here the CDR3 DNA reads TGTGCCAGCAGCCCAAGACAGAGCTCCTACGAGCAGTACTTC. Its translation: CASSPRQSSYEQYF.

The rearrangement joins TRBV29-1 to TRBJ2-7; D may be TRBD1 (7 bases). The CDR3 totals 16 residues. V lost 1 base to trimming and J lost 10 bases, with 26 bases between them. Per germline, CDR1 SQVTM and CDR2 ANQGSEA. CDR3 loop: CSVEGAQGQSSGVQYF. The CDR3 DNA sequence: TGCAGCGTTGAAGGGGCCCAGGGACAGTCGTCGGGGGTCCAGTACTTC.

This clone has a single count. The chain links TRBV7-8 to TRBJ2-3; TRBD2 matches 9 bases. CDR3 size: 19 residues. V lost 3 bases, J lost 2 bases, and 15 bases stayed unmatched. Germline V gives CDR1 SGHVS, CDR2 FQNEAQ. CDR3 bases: TGTGCCAGCAGCTTTCCTACTAGCGGGCCCGGACAATCCACAGATACGCAGTATTTT. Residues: CASSFPTSGPGQSTDTQYF.

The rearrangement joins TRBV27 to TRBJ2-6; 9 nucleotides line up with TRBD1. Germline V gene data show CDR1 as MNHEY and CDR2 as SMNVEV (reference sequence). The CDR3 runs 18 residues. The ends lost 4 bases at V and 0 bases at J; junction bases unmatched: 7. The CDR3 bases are TGTGCCAGCAGTTCCCTCGGGACAGGGATCTCTGGGGCCAACGTCCTGACTTTC. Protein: CASSSLGTGISGANVLTF.

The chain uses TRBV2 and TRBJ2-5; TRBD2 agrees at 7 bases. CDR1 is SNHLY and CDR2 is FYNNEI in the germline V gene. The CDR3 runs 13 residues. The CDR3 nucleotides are TGTGGCGTTTGGTCCGGGGGGCAAGAGACCCAGTACTTC. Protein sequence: CGVWSGGQETQYF.

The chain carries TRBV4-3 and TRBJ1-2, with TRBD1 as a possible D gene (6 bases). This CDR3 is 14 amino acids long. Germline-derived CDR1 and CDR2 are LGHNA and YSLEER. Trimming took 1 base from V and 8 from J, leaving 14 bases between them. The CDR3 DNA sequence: TGCGCCAGCAGCCAAGGCTACAGGGTAGGGGGCTACACCTTC. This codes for CASSQGYRVGGYTF.